The rows below give T cell receptor beta chains drawn from one sample of a study of blood T cell repertoires in COVID-19. Data came from immunoSEQ multiplex PCR; TCRdb stores just in-frame clones and leaves some out. Found here are about 440,000 clones, around 89% of them singletons; the top ten hold 4.3%. The sequencing input was peripheral blood. The receptor source for this set is a woman aged 30 to 39 with acute or convalescent COVID-19. Each CDR3 is given with its conserved first and last residue. D genes are given only for firm matches. Clone size is stated in some rows and not others, as once, few, many or a class when expanded.

V	D	J	size	CDR3	DNA
TRBV19	-	TRBJ2-1	-	CASLSLYNEQFF	TGTGCCAGTCTTTCCCTCTACAATGAGCAGTTCTTC
TRBV5-1	-	TRBJ2-5	-	CASSLQGWGETQYF	TGCGCCAGCAGCCTCCAGGGGTGGGGGGAGACCCAGTACTTC
TRBV6-5	TRBD2	TRBJ2-7	-	CASSYSSPIAGGEQYF	TGTGCCAGCAGTTACTCGAGTCCAATAGCGGGGGGCGAGCAGTACTTC
TRBV3-1/TRBV3-2	TRBD1	TRBJ1-2	-	CASSQVGTGINYGYTF	TGTGCCAGCAGCCAGGTCGGGACAGGTATTAACTATGGCTACACCTTC
TRBV3-1/TRBV3-2	-	TRBJ2-7	-	CASSQGHWPYEQYF	TGTGCCAGCAGCCAAGGGCATTGGCCCTACGAGCAGTACTTC
TRBV7-9	TRBD1	TRBJ1-2	-	CASSLVRGTTDDSGYTF	TGTGCCAGCAGCTTAGTCAGGGGGACGACAGATGATAGTGGCTACACCTTC
TRBV19	TRBD1	TRBJ1-1	-	CASKRDRVTEAFF	TGTGCCAGTAAGCGGGACAGGGTCACTGAAGCTTTCTTT
TRBV7-9	-	TRBJ2-1	-	CASTPRGGYNEQFF	TGTGCCAGCACCCCCCGAGGCGGGTACAATGAGCAGTTCTTC
TRBV27	TRBD2	TRBJ2-3	-	CASSLYAGEGADTQYF	TGTGCCAGCAGTTTATATGCGGGGGAAGGAGCAGATACGCAGTATTTT
TRBV9	-	TRBJ2-1	-	CASSVDPLPPRNEQFF	TGTGCCAGCAGCGTAGACCCGCTACCGCCTCGGAATGAGCAGTTCTTC
TRBV9	-	TRBJ2-1	many	CASSVGQATYNEQFF	TGTGCCAGCAGCGTAGGGCAGGCAACCTACAATGAGCAGTTCTTC
TRBV5-4	TRBD1	TRBJ2-4	-	CASSLGGQGNIQYF	TGTGCCAGCAGCTTGGGGGGACAGGGAAACATTCAGTACTTC
TRBV3-1/TRBV3-2	-	TRBJ1-3	-	CASSQFISGNTIYF	TGTGCCAGCAGCCAATTTATATCCGGAAACACCATATATTTT
TRBV15	-	TRBJ1-2	once	CATSRVQGPYGYTF	TGTGCCACCAGCAGAGTCCAGGGGCCCTATGGCTACACCTTC
TRBV11-2	-	TRBJ1-6	-	CASSNPRDNFNSPLHF	TGTGCCAGCAGCAATCCAAGGGACAATTTCAATTCACCCCTCCACTTT
TRBV10-3	-	TRBJ1-1	once	CAISEFRGSTEAFF	TGTGCCATCAGTGAGTTCAGGGGCTCTACTGAAGCTTTCTTT
TRBV4-1	-	TRBJ1-1	once	CASSRETGRDTEAFF	TGCGCCAGCAGCCGGGAGACAGGTCGTGACACTGAAGCTTTCTTT
TRBV6-1	TRBD2	TRBJ2-1	once	CASSEVGLAGVQFF	TGTGCCAGCAGTGAAGTGGGCCTAGCGGGGGTGCAGTTCTTC
TRBV7-6	-	TRBJ1-6	-	CARSLYSSSYNSPLHF	TGTGCCAGAAGCTTATATTCGAGCTCCTATAATTCACCCCTCCACTTT
TRBV18	-	TRBJ2-1	-	CASSPGTTDYNEQFF	TGTGCCAGCTCACCGGGCACGACCGATTACAATGAGCAGTTCTTC
TRBV5-5	-	TRBJ2-7	-	CASSTYDEQYF	TGTGCCAGCAGCACCTACGACGAGCAGTACTTC
TRBV7-2	-	TRBJ1-4	-	CASSLSGRPSGANEKLFF	TGTGCCAGCAGCTTATCAGGTCGCCCGTCAGGGGCTAATGAAAAACTGTTTTTT
TRBV5-1	TRBD2	TRBJ2-3	-	CASSYGGGSPSTDTQYF	TGCGCCAGCAGCTACGGCGGGGGGTCCCCTAGCACAGATACGCAGTATTTT
TRBV7-2	TRBD2	TRBJ2-1	once	CASSFTAGGYNEQFF	TGTGCCAGCAGCTTTACGGCGGGGGGCTACAATGAGCAGTTCTTC
TRBV5-6	TRBD1	TRBJ1-2	-	CASRSGTGGFHYGYTF	TGTGCCAGCAGGTCCGGGACAGGGGGCTTTCACTATGGCTACACCTTC
TRBV5-6	-	TRBJ1-1	-	CASSLALENPNTEAFF	TGTGCCAGCAGCTTGGCCCTAGAAAACCCGAACACTGAAGCTTTCTTT
TRBV5-5	TRBD1	TRBJ1-2	many	CASSLDPTGVYGYTF	TGTGCCAGCAGCTTGGATCCGACAGGGGTCTATGGCTACACCTTC
TRBV2	TRBD1	TRBJ1-5	-	CASSEGQGGLQPQHF	TGTGCCAGCAGTGAGGGACAGGGAGGGCTCCAGCCCCAGCATTTT
TRBV10-3	TRBD1	TRBJ2-2	-	CAIMTGGRNGELFF	TGTGCCATAATGACAGGGGGCAGAAACGGGGAGCTGTTTTTT
TRBV24-1	TRBD1	TRBJ2-7	-	CATSDPQGQPYEQYF	TGTGCCACCAGTGATCCTCAGGGACAGCCCTACGAGCAGTACTTC
TRBV11-2	TRBD2	TRBJ2-1	-	CASSLVLSRGGLVEQFF	TGTGCCAGCAGCTTAGTTCTCTCGCGGGGGGGCCTGGTTGAGCAGTTCTTC
TRBV6-4	-	TRBJ1-1	once	CASRATANTEAFF	TGTGCCAGCAGGGCCACAGCGAACACTGAAGCTTTCTTT
TRBV28	TRBD1	TRBJ1-2	-	CASSLTGGDPYGYTF	TGTGCCAGCAGTCTAACAGGGGGGGATCCCTATGGCTACACCTTC
TRBV29-1	-	TRBJ1-1	-	CSVLSTAAFF	TGCAGCGTTTTGAGCACTGCAGCTTTCTTT
TRBV7-9	TRBD2	TRBJ2-1	-	CASSFIAGGQLDEQFF	TGTGCCAGCAGCTTCATTGCGGGGGGCCAGTTGGATGAGCAGTTCTTC
TRBV6-6	-	TRBJ1-5	-	CASSYPGRNQPQHF	TGTGCCAGCAGTTACCCGGGGAGGAATCAGCCCCAGCATTTT
TRBV2	-	TRBJ2-1	-	CASSDQGSSFYEQFF	TGTGCCAGCAGTGACCAGGGCTCGAGCTTTTATGAGCAGTTCTTC
TRBV5-1	TRBD1	TRBJ1-2	-	CASSPRTGGEIYGYTF	TGCGCCAGCAGCCCGAGGACAGGGGGCGAGATCTATGGCTACACCTTC
TRBV10-2	-	TRBJ2-7	once	CASSSSSYEQYF	TGCGCCAGCAGTTCCTCCAGCTACGAGCAGTACTTC
TRBV6-5	-	TRBJ1-1	-	CASSITGFAEAFF	TGTGCCAGCAGTATAACAGGGTTCGCTGAAGCTTTCTTT
TRBV5-1	-	TRBJ2-3	-	CASSLNKYTDTQYF	TGCGCCAGCAGCTTGAACAAATACACAGATACGCAGTATTTT
TRBV24-1	-	TRBJ2-1	once	CATSQTLYNEQFF	TGTGCCACCAGTCAGACTCTCTACAATGAGCAGTTCTTC
TRBV6-5	TRBD1	TRBJ2-2	-	CASRATGALTGELFF	TGTGCCAGCAGGGCGACAGGGGCTCTCACCGGGGAGCTGTTTTTT
TRBV3-1/TRBV3-2	-	TRBJ2-5	few	CASSQIRQGGQETQYF	TGTGCCAGCAGCCAAATCCGGCAGGGGGGACAAGAGACCCAGTACTTC
TRBV12-3/TRBV12-4	TRBD1	TRBJ2-2	-	CASRRGPGELFF	TGTGCCAGCAGGAGGGGGCCCGGGGAGCTGTTTTTT
TRBV7-8	TRBD1	TRBJ1-6	-	CASSDYGQGAGSPLHF	TGTGCCAGCAGCGACTACGGACAGGGGGCCGGTTCACCCCTCCACTTT
TRBV30	TRBD1	TRBJ1-3	-	CAWSRAGGIGNTIYF	TGTGCCTGGAGTAGGGCAGGGGGCATCGGAAACACCATATATTTT
TRBV4-1	-	TRBJ1-6	-	CASGRGGMDSPLHF	TGCGCCAGCGGCCGGGGGGGAATGGATTCACCCCTCCACTTT
TRBV9	TRBD1	TRBJ2-1	-	CASSGTGQVSYNEQFF	TGTGCCAGCAGCGGCACAGGACAGGTCTCCTACAATGAGCAGTTCTTC
TRBV3-1/TRBV3-2	-	TRBJ2-6	-	CASSLRAAGANVLTF	TGTGCCAGCAGCCTCCGAGCGGCTGGGGCCAACGTCCTGACTTTC
TRBV6-5	-	TRBJ1-4	once	CASSYIQGVAEKLFF	TGTGCCAGCAGTTACATTCAGGGTGTCGCGGAAAAACTGTTTTTT
TRBV5-1	-	TRBJ1-2	-	CASSLRRQDHGYTF	TGCGCCAGCAGCTTGAGGCGACAGGACCATGGCTACACCTTC
TRBV7-2	TRBD2	TRBJ2-1	-	CASSKGTSGADEQFF	TGTGCCAGCAGCAAGGGGACTAGCGGGGCCGATGAGCAGTTCTTC
TRBV18	TRBD1	TRBJ2-2	-	CASSQGTGNTGELFF	TGTGCCAGCTCACAAGGGACAGGGAACACCGGGGAGCTGTTTTTT
TRBV3-1/TRBV3-2	TRBD2	TRBJ2-7	-	CASSLYSGATYEQYF	TGTGCCAGCAGCCTTTATAGCGGGGCCACTTACGAGCAGTACTTC